Sequencing of this T cell receptor beta chain was carried out in a study of regulatory T cells in long-lasting Graves disease. This CDR3 has 15 amino acids. V was pared by 6 bases and J by 5 bases, with 6 bases of the junction left unmatched. Germline V gives CDR1 SNHLY, CDR2 FYNNEI. Described time point: persistent/refractory GD, antithyroid drugs over 5 years with positive TRAb. The TCR library was prepared using RNA isolated from PBMCs. The TCR beta library used iRepertoire HTBI primers with Arm-PCR amplification of CDR3. TCRdb used MiXCR to reprocess the multiplex PCR reads, holding one entry per CDR3 protein. The table lists 500,000 to 800,000 distinct CDR3 sequences, around 32% of them singletons.

The receptor comes from a female donor with Graves disease. The rearrangement uses TRBV2 and TRBJ1-4, with TRBD1 matching 10 bases. This sample comprised peripheral blood mononuclear cells (PBMCs), obtained when the disease was refractory, from a patient treated with antithyroid drugs. CDR3 DNA sequence: TGTGCCAGCAGCGAGACAGGGGGCTCCAATGAAAAACTGTTTTTT. Its protein product is CASSETGGSNEKLFF. The entire variable domain, with the rest obtained from reference TRBV2 and TRBJ1-4, is as follows: EPEVTQTPSHQVTQMGQEVILRCVPISNHLYFYWYRQILGQKVEFLVSFYNNEISEKSEIFDDQFSVERPDGSNFTLKIRSTKLEDSAMYFCASSETGGSNEKLFFGSGTQLSVL.